The 16 T cell receptor beta chains reported below all come from one sample, sequenced in a study of Ad26.COV2.S vaccination and SARS-CoV-2 variants (dated by TCRdb to about 2021). The method was the immunoSEQ multiplex PCR assay. Sourced from immuneACCESS, this table was stored by TCRdb with only in-frame sequences that have V and J called. A share of the clones is absent; for the studies checked, an unresolved V gene accounts for under half, and the remainder has no known explanation. The sample table lists 410,000 or so clones, over 80% of them with a count of one. Of the sample, around 1.8% falls within the top ten clones. In light of the paper, this sample's treatment or condition label describes: about 20 received Ad26.COV2.S at low or high dose, single or two shots; roughly five received placebo; per-sample allocation not given. Repertoires of vaccine and placebo recipients were sequenced from samples taken on day 63 after the first injection.

Sequenced material: peripheral blood, taken in a trial of Ad26.COV2.S vaccine versus placebo. The receptors stem from a person between 18 and 65 years old who received the Ad26.COV2.S COVID-19 vaccine or a placebo.

This chain joins TRBV7-9 and TRBJ1-4; D is ambiguous. CDR3 length: 15 amino acids. Germline CDR1 and CDR2: SEHNR and FQNEAQ (reference sequence). Between the trimmed V and J ends, which lost 5 bases and 2 bases, there was a span of 12 bases. CDR3 DNA: TGTGCCAGCAGCCCTTTAGTGTGGACTAATGAAAAACTGTTTTTT. Residues: CASSPLVWTNEKLFF.

The rearrangement links TRBV14 to TRBJ1-1, with D possibly being TRBD1 (6 bases). The V gene lost 7 bases and the J gene lost 0 bases, with 15 bases spanning the gap. Germline-derived CDR1 and CDR2 are SGHDN and FVKESK. CDR3 length: 15 amino acids. This chain's CDR3 is CASTLGGGMNTEAFF. The CDR3 DNA sequence: TGTGCCAGCACATTGGGTGGGGGCATGAACACTGAAGCTTTCTTT.

The chain combines TRBV7-9 with TRBJ2-7; D is possibly TRBD1 (5 bases). CDR3 length: 16 residues. Germline values: CDR1 SEHNR, CDR2 FQNEAQ (reference sequence). Trimming took off 4 bases at V and 0 bases at J, with 16 bases between the two ends. CDR3 in amino acids: CASSWGRGGSSYEQYF. CDR3 bases: TGTGCCAGCAGCTGGGGTAGGGGCGGCAGCTCCTACGAGCAGTACTTC.

This chain joins TRBV29-1 and TRBJ2-2; D unresolved. CDR3 length: 15 residues. Germline values: CDR1 SQVTM, CDR2 ANQGSEA. V lost 5 bases to trimming and J lost 2 bases, with 15 bases between them. CDR3 in DNA: TGCAGCGTTTTTGGTTCCGTCGGAAACACCGGGGAGCTGTTTTTT. This translates into CSVFGSVGNTGELFF.

The chain joins TRBV3-1 (or the pseudogene TRBV3-2) to TRBJ1-2, with D unresolved. Germline V lookup: CDR1 LGHDT, CDR2 YNNKEL (reference sequence). The ends were cut back, 1 base at V and 3 bases at J, with 6 bases in the middle. The CDR3 extends over 13 amino acids. CDR3 loop: CASSQGKDYGYTF. The DNA for the CDR3 is TGTGCCAGCAGCCAAGGAAAGGACTATGGCTACACCTTC.

This rearrangement joins TRBV6-2 or TRBV6-3 to TRBJ2-7; 10 bases are shared with TRBD1. This CDR3 has 15 amino acids. Germline V CDR1 and CDR2: MNHEY, SVGEGT. Unmatched junction bases numbered 9, after V lost 6 bases and J lost 4 bases. The CDR3 DNA reads as TGTGCCAGCAGCTTTACTCGGACAGGGGGTTACGAGCAGTACTTC. Translated: CASSFTRTGGYEQYF.

The V and J genes are TRBV9 and TRBJ1-4; 8 bases are shared with TRBD1. Germline trimming cut 4 bases from V and 5 bases from J; bases unmatched to any gene: 7. CDR3 length equals 15 residues. Looked up from germline, CDR1 is SGDLS and CDR2 is YYNGEE. The CDR3 protein is CASSLRDRRNEKLFF. The CDR3, as DNA: TGTGCCAGCAGCCTCCGGGACAGGAGGAATGAAAAACTGTTTTTT.

Only a few counts were recorded for this clone. The gene calls are TRBV6-2 or TRBV6-3 and TRBJ2-2; a weak D match, TRBD2 (6 bases). Germline V gives CDR1 MNHEY, CDR2 SVGEGT. The length of the CDR3 is 16 residues. Trimming removed 4 bases at V and 1 base at J, with 13 bases between. CDR3 protein: CASSSGLRKNTGELFF. In nucleotides, the CDR3 is TGTGCCAGCAGTTCGGGACTTCGGAAGAACACCGGGGAGCTGTTTTTT.

The rearrangement links TRBV12-1 to TRBJ1-5. TRBV12-1 is given as a pseudogene. CDR3 length: 16 residues. DNA for the CDR3: TGTGCCAGCAGCTTTGATTGGGAAGTAGGCAATCAGCCCCAGCATTTT. It yields the protein CASSFDWEVGNQPQHF.

The chain has TRBV6-5 and TRBJ1-1; 9 bases are a match to TRBD1. V shed 5 bases and J 1 base; nucleotides not matched to a gene: 5. Germline CDR1 is MNHEY and CDR2 is SVGAGI. This CDR3 comprises 15 residues. As DNA, the CDR3 is TGTGCCAGCAGTAACCCGGGACAGGGGAACACTGAAGCTTTCTTT. Translation: CASSNPGQGNTEAFF.

This clone was recorded only once. The chain recombines TRBV19 with TRBJ1-3; D ambiguous. Trimming stripped 8 bases from V and 3 bases from J, with 14 bases between. The CDR3 runs to 14 residues. Looked up from germline, CDR1 is LNHDA and CDR2 is SQIVND (reference sequence). The CDR3 DNA sequence: TGTGCCAGTCTCGGTGTAGGAGGTGGAAACACCATATATTTT. It specifies CASLGVGGGNTIYF.

The chain is built from TRBV28 and TRBJ2-7; possibly TRBD1 for D (6 bases). The germline V and J ends were trimmed by 7 bases and 5 bases, with 12 bases remaining between them. The CDR3 is 12 residues long. Germline V gives CDR1 MDHEN, CDR2 SYDVKM. In DNA form, the CDR3 reads TGTGCCAGCATCTCGGACAGTCACGAGCAGTACTTC. This sequence encodes CASISDSHEQYF.

CDR3 protein: CASSATTGIPNQPQHF. The CDR3 bases are TGTGCCAGTAGTGCCACAACAGGGATACCTAATCAGCCCCAGCATTTT. V gene TRBV19 combines with J gene TRBJ1-5; D is possibly TRBD1 (6 bases). The CDR3 length is 16 residues. Per germline, CDR1 LNHDA and CDR2 SQIVND (reference sequence). The V end lost 5 bases, the J end lost 4 bases, and 18 bases lay between the germline ends. The variable domain in full, with the rest retrieved from reference TRBV19 and TRBJ1-5, is DGGITQSPKYLFRKEGQNVTLSCEQNLNHDAMYWYRQDPGQGLRLIYYSQIVNDFQKGDIAEGYSVSREKKESFPLTVTSAQKNPTAFYLCASSATTGIPNQPQHFGDGTRLSIL.

The gene calls are TRBV29-1 and TRBJ2-1; possible D gene TRBD2, 5 bases. Trimming stripped 7 bases from V and 10 bases from J, with 11 bases between. Germline CDR1 and CDR2: SQVTM and ANQGSEA. This CDR3 spans 10 amino acids. The CDR3 region is CSAELGEQFF. The CDR3 DNA reads as TGCAGCGCCGAACTAGGGGAGCAGTTCTTC.

This clone was seen more than once but under ten times. V gene TRBV6-1 combines with J gene TRBJ1-2; the match to TRBD1 covers 9 bases. V lost 3 bases to trimming and J lost 3 bases; unmatched junction nucleotides: 2. Looked up from germline, CDR1 is MNHNS and CDR2 is SASEGT. The CDR3 sequence is 14 residues long. CDR3 in amino acids: CASSEGQGDYGYTF. CDR3 sequence (DNA): TGTGCCAGCAGTGAGGGACAGGGCGACTATGGCTACACCTTC.

This clone was recorded once. The chain is built from TRBV11-3 and TRBJ2-3; either TRBD1 or TRBD2 may supply D (5 bases each). This CDR3 is 18 amino acids long. V lost 1 base and J lost 1, with 18 bases in between. Germline CDR1 SGHNT, CDR2 YENEEA. The CDR3 sequence: CASSLAASGTRGTDTQYF. In DNA form, the CDR3 reads TGTGCCAGCAGCTTAGCAGCATCAGGGACCCGAGGCACAGATACGCAGTATTTT. The whole variable domain, filled in from reference TRBV11-3 and TRBJ2-3, reads EAGVVQSPRYKIIEKKQPVAFWCNPISGHNTLYWYLQNLGQGPELLIRYENEEAVDDSQLPKDRFSAERLKGVDSTLKIQPAELGDSAVYLCASSLAASGTRGTDTQYFGPGTRLTVL.